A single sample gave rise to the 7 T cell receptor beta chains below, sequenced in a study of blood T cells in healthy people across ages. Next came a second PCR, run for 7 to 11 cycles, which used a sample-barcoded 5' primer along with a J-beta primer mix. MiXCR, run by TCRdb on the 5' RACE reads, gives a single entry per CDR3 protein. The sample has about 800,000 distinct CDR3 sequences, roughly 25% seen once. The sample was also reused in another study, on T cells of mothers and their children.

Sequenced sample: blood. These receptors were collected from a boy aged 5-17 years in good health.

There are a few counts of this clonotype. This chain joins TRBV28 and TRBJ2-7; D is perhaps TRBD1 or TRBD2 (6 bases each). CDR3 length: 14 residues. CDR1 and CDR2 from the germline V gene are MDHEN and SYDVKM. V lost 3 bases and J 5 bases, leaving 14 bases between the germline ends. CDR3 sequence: CASSLVSGEDEQYF. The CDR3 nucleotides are TGTGCCAGCAGTTTGGTTTCAGGGGAGGACGAGCAGTACTTC.

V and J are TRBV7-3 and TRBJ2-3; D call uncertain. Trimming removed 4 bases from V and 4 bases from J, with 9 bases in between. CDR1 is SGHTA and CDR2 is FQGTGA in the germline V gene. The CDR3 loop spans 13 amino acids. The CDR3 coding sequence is TGTGCCAGCAGCTACGTCGAGTCAGATACGCAGTATTTT. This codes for CASSYVESDTQYF.

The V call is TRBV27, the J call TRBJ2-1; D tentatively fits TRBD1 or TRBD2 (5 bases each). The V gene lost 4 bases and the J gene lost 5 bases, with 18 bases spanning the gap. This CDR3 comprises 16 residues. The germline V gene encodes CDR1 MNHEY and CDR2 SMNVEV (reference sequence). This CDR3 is CASSSPIGTGDNEQFF. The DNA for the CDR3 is TGTGCCAGCAGTTCGCCCATCGGGACCGGAGACAATGAGCAGTTCTTC.

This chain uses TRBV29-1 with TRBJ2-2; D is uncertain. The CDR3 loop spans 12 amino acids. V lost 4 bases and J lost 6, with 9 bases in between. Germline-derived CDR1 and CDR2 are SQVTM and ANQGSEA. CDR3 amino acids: CSVVTGSGELFF. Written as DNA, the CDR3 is TGCAGCGTTGTAACGGGTTCCGGGGAGCTGTTTTTT.

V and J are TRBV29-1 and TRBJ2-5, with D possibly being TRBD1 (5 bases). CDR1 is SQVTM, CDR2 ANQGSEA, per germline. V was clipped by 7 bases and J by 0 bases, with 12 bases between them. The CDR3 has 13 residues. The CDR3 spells CSARQGNQETQYF. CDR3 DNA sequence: TGCAGCGCCCGGCAGGGAAACCAAGAGACCCAGTACTTC.

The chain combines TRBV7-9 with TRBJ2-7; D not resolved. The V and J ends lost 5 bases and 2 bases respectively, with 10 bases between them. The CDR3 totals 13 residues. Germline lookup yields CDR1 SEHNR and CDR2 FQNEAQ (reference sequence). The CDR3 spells CASSKIPTYEQYF. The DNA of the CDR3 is TGTGCCAGCAGCAAGATTCCTACCTACGAGCAGTACTTC.

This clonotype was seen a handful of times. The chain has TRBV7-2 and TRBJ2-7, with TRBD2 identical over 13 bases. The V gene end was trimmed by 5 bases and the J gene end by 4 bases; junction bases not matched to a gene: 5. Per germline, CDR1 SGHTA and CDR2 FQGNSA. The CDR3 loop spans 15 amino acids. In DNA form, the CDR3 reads TGTGCCAGCAGCCCGGGACTAGCGGGAATATACGAGCAGTACTTC. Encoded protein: CASSPGLAGIYEQYF.